This T cell receptor beta chain was sequenced in a study of glioma-infiltrating T cells. Study results and caveats: Tissue-blood divergence was below expectation in non-neoplastic patients, above in gliomas.

Germline V CDR1 and CDR2: SGHTA, FQGNSA. V was cut by 0 bases and J by 9 bases, with 15 bases left in between. The CDR3 contains 16 residues. This clonotype showed up many times. Its matching antigen is unknown. Amplification of TCR alpha and beta CDR3 regions from RNA used iRepertoire nested multiplex PCR. TCRdb reprocessed the multiplex PCR reads via MiXCR and lists one record per CDR3 protein. The sample carries around 190,000 distinct CDR3 sequences, around 40% recorded once. The sample consisted of glioma tissue, nonneoplastic brain tissue, or PBMCs (not recorded which). The clonotype was recovered from a human donor with low-grade glioma or glioblastoma, undergoing nonglioma brain surgery, or in good health (not recorded which). The J gene is TRBJ1-6, the V gene TRBV7-2, with D perhaps TRBD1 (5 bases). The chain's CDR3 is CASSLAGGTNISPLHF. The CDR3 DNA is TGTGCCAGCAGCTTAGCGGGGGGAACTAATATTTCACCCCTCCACTTT.